Detailed here is one T cell receptor (beta chain). This specimen comes from a study of blood T cell repertoires in COVID-19. As for the study in general: Sites across the United States, Italy and Spain contributed samples from acute and convalescent COVID-19. The analysed material was cDNA or gDNA that came from T cells, B-cell-depleted T cells, or PBMCs.

Seattle patients were enrolled while actively infected and followed longitudinally. Per the authors' pipeline: Estimated nucleated cell counts came from reference gene primer amplification. Repertoires were generated with immunoSEQ multiplex PCR, while TCRdb's copy carries only in-frame clones and drops some. The DNA gave D and trimming, while V, J and clone size come from that table. The sample carries about 220,000 clones, around four fifths recorded once. The junction had 2 bases not matched to a gene; V was cut back by 1 base and J by 1 base. Germline loops: CDR1 SGHNT, CDR2 YYREEE (reference sequence). The CDR3 extends over 15 amino acids.

The receptor comes from an older woman with COVID-19, enrolled during active disease. Material: peripheral blood. V is TRBV5-4 and J is TRBJ2-1; 7 nucleotides agree with TRBD2. The DNA of the CDR3 is TGTGCCAGCAGCTTGCGACTAGCATCCTACAATGAGCAGTTCTTC. This encodes CASSLRLASYNEQFF.